This entry is about one T cell receptor beta chain. This clonotype was observed a handful of times. Its cognate antigen has yet to be identified. Base qualities are not recorded, but no much larger clone differs from it by a single base. V loses 3 bases of germline sequence and J loses 5 bases, and the interval between the two ends is 5 bases. The germline V gene (reference sequence) provides CDR1 LNHNV and CDR2 YYDKDF. The CDR3 runs 13 residues from the cysteine to the phenylalanine. Left in the record is the CDR3 DNA by itself, 39 bases read in frame from the first base. This specimen comes from a study of patients and donors after allogeneic stem cell transplantation (dated by TCRdb to the early 2020s). Library method: RT-PCR. The listed sequencing device is NextSeq 550. TCRdb's own reprocessing of the public reads used fastp at Q25 and MiXCR and kept productive beta chains. Rows with a matching CDR3 protein are joined into one entry that keeps the most common DNA and genes. The sample profile shows 98,000 or so distinct CDR3 sequences; 35% of them were found once. Together, the top ten hold about 27% of the sample.

The V and J segments used are TRBV15 and TRBJ1-6; too little of a D gene remains to name it. Sequences were obtained from blood, either unsorted or a sorted T cell fraction (not recorded which). The TCR was taken from a human donor who was either an allogeneic HSCT recipient or a stem cell or donor lymphocyte infusion donor (not recorded which). It is not recorded whose cells these are; they may come from a transplant donor. The DNA sequence is as follows: TGTGCCACCAGCAGCCAGAATAATTCACCCCTCCACTTT. This encodes CATSSQNNSPLHF.